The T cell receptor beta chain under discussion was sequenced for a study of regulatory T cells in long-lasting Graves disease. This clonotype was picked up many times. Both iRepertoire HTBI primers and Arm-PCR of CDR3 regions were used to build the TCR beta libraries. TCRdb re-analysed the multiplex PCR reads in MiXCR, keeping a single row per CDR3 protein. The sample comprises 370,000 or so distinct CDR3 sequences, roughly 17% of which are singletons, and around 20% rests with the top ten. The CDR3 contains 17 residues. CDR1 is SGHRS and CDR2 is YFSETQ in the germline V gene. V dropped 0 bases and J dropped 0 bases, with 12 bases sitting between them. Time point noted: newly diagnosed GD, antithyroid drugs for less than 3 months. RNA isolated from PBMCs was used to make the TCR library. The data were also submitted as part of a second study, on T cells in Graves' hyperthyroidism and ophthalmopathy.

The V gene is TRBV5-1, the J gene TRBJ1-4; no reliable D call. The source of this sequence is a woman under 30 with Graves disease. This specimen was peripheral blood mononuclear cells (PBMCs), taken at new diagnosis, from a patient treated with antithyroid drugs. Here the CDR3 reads CASSLARAAATNEKLFF. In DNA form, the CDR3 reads TGCGCCAGCAGCTTGGCCCGGGCCGCAGCAACTAATGAAAAACTGTTTTTT.